The sequence of this T cell receptor beta chain was determined in a study of blood T cell repertoires in COVID-19. Profiled with immunoSEQ multiplex PCR; TCRdb holds only in-frame clones, not every one. The data show 80,000 to 95,000 clones, with roughly 79% seen just once and 9.8% held by the top ten. The CDR3 loop spans 16 amino acids. V was pared by 5 bases and J by 3 bases, with 3 bases of the junction left unmatched. Germline CDR1 LNHDA, CDR2 SQIVND (reference sequence). The sequence was collected from a woman older than 75 with acute or convalescent COVID-19. The sample comprised peripheral blood. The V and J genes are TRBV19 and TRBJ2-1; TRBD2 matches 14 bases. The CDR3: CASSDGLAGGYNEQFF. The CDR3 DNA is TGTGCCAGTAGTGATGGACTAGCGGGAGGCTACAATGAGCAGTTCTTC. Variable domain in full (rest from reference TRBV19 and TRBJ2-1): DGGITQSPKYLFRKEGQNVTLSCEQNLNHDAMYWYRQDPGQGLRLIYYSQIVNDFQKGDIAEGYSVSREKKESFPLTVTSAQKNPTAFYLCASSDGLAGGYNEQFFGPGTRLTVL.